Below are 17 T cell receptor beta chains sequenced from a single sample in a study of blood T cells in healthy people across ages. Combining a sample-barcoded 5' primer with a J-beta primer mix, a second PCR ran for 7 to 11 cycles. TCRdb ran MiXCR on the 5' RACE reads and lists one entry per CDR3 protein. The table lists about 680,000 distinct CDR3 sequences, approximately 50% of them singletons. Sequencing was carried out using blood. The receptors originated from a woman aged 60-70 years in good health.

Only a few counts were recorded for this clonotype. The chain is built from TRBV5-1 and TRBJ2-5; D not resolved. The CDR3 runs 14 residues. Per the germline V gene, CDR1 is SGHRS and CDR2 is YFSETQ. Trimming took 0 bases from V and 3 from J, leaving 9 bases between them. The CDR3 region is CASSLVSGEETQYF. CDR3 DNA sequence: TGCGCCAGCAGCTTGGTGTCAGGCGAAGAGACCCAGTACTTC.

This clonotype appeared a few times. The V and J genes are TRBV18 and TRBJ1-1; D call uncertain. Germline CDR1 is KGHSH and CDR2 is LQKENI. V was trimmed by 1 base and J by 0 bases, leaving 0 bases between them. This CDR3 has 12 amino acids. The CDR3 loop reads CASSPLNTEAFF. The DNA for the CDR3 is TGTGCCAGCTCACCACTGAACACTGAAGCTTTCTTT.

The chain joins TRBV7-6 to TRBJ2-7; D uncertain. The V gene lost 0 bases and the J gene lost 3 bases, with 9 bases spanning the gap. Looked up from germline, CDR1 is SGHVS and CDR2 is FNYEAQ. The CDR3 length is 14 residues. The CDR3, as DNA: TGTGCCAGCAGCTTAGCGTACTCCGGCTACGAGCAGTACTTC. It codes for CASSLAYSGYEQYF.

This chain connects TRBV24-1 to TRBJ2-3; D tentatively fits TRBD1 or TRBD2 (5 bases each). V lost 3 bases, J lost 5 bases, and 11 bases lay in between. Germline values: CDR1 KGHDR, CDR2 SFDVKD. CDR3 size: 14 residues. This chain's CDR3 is CATSDPGRGDTQYF. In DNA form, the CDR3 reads TGTGCCACCAGTGATCCGGGACGTGGAGATACGCAGTATTTT.

The CDR3 DNA follows: TGTGCTGGTTCGACAGGGGGCTACGAGCAGTACTTC. Its translation is CAGSTGGYEQYF. V usage is TRBV12-5 and J usage is TRBJ2-7; 9 positions agree with TRBD1. This CDR3 comprises 12 residues. Unmatched junction bases numbered 5, after V lost 11 bases and J lost 3 bases. Germline CDR1 LGHNT, CDR2 FRNRAP.

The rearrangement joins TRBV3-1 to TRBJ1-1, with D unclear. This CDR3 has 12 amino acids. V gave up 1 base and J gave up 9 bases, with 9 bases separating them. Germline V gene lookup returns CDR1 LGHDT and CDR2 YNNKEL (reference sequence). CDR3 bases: TGTGCCAGCAGCCAAGCGACGGGCCAAGCTTTCTTT. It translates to CASSQATGQAFF.

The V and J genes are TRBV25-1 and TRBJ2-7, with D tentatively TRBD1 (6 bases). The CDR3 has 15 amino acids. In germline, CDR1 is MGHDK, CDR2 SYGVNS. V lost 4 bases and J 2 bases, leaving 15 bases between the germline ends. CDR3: CASSGYRVLAYEQYF. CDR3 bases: TGTGCCAGCAGTGGTTACAGGGTCCTTGCCTACGAGCAGTACTTC.

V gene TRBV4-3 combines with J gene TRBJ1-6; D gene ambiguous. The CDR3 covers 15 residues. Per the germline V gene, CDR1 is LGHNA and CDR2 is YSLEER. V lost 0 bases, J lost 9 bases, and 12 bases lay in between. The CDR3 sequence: CASSQDNIEGSPLHF. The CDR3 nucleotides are TGCGCCAGCAGCCAAGACAATATTGAGGGTTCACCCCTCCACTTT.

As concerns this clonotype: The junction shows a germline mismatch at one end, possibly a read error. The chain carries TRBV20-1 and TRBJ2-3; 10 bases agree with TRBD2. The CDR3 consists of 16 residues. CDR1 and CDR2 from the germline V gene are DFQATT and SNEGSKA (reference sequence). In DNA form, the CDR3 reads TGCAGTGCTAGGGATGGGACTAGCGATAGCACAGGTACGCAGTATTTT. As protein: CSARDGTSDSTGTQYF.

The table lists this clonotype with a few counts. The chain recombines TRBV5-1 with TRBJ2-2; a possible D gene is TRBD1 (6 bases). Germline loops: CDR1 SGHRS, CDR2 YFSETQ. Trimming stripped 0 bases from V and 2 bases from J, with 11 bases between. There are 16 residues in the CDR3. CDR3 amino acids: CASSLEGRGNTGELFF. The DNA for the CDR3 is TGCGCCAGCAGCTTGGAGGGCAGGGGTAACACCGGGGAGCTGTTTTTT. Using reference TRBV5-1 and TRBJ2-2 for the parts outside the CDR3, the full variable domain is KAGVTQTPRYLIKTRGQQVTLSCSPISGHRSVSWYQQTPGQGLQFLFEYFSETQRNKGNFPGRFSGRQFSNSRSEMNVSTLELGDSALYLCASSLEGRGNTGELFFGEGSRLTVL.

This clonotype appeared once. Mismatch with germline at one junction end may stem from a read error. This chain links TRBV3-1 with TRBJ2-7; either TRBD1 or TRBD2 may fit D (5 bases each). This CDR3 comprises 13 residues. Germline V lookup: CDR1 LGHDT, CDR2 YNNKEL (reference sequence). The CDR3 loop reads CASIQARGYEQYF. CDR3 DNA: TGTGCCAGCATCCAAGCGAGGGGCTACGAGCAGTACTTC.

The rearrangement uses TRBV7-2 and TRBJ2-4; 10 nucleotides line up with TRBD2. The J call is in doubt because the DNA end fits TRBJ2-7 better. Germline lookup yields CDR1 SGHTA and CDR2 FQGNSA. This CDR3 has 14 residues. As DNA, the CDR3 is TGTGCCAGCAGACCCACTAGCGGGGAGGACGAGCAGTACTTC. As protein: CASRPTSGEDEQYF.

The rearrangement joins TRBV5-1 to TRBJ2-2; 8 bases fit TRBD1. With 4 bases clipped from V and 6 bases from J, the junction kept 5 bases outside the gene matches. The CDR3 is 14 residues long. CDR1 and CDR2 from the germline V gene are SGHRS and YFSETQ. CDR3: CASSAGQVPGELFF. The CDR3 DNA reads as TGCGCCAGCAGCGCGGGACAGGTCCCCGGGGAGCTGTTTTTT.

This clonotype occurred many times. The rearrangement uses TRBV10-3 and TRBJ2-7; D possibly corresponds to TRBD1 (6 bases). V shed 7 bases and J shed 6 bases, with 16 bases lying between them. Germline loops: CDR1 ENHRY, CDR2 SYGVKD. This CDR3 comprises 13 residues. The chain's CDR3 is CAITQTQGSEQYF. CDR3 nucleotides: TGTGCCATCACTCAGACTCAGGGGAGCGAGCAGTACTTC.

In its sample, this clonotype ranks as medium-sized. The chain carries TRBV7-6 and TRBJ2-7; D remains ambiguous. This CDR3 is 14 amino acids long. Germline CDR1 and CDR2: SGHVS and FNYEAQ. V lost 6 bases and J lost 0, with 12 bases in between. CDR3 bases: TGTGCCAGCAGTCCGAGCCCAGACTCCTACGAGCAGTACTTC. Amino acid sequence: CASSPSPDSYEQYF.

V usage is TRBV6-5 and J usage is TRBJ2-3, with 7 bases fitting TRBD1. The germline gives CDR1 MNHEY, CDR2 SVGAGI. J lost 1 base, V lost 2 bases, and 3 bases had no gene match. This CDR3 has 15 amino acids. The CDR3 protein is CASSYTDRGTDTQYF. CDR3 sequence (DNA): TGTGCCAGCAGTTACACCGACAGGGGCACAGATACGCAGTATTTT.

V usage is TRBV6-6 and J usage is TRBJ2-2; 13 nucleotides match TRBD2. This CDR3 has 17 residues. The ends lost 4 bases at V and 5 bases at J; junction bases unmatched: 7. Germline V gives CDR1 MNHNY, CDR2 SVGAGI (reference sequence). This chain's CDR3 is CASSFPTSGRGTGELFF. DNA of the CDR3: TGTGCCAGCAGTTTTCCCACTAGCGGGAGGGGTACCGGGGAGCTGTTTTTT.